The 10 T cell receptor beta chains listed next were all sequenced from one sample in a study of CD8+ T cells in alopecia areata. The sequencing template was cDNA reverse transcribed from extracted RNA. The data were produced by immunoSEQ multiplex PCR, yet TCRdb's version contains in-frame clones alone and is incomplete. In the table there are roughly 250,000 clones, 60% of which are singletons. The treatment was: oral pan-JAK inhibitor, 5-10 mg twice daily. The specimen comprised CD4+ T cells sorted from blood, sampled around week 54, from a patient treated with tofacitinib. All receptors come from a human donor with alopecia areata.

This chain's CDR3 is CSVGLSGGNEQFF. The DNA of the CDR3 is TGCAGCGTGGGTTTGAGTGGGGGAAATGAGCAGTTCTTC. V and J are TRBV29-1 and TRBJ2-1; either TRBD1 or TRBD2 may supply D (5 bases each). Between the trimmed V and J ends, which lost 6 bases and 7 bases, there was a span of 16 bases. The germline V gene has CDR1 SQVTM and CDR2 ANQGSEA. This CDR3 region has 13 residues.

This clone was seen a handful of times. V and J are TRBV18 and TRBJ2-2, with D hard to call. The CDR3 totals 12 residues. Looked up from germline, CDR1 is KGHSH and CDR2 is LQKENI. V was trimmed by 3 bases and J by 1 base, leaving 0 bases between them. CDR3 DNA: TGTGCCAGCTCACCGAACACCGGGGAGCTGTTTTTT. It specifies CASSPNTGELFF.

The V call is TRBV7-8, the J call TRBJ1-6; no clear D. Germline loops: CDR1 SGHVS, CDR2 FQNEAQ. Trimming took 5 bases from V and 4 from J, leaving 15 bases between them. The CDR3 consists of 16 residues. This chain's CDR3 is CASSKPRSPYNSPLHF. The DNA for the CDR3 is TGTGCCAGCAGCAAACCCCGGAGTCCATATAATTCACCCCTCCACTTT.

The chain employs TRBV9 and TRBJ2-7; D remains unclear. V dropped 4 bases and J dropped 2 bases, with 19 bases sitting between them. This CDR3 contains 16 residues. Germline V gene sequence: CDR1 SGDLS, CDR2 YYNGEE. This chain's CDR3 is CASSPKTGRVPYEQYF. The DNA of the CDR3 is TGTGCCAGCAGCCCAAAAACTGGTAGGGTTCCCTACGAGCAGTACTTC. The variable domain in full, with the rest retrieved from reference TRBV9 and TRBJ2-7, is DSGVTQTPKHLITATGQRVTLRCSPRSGDLSVYWYQQSLDQGLQFLIQYYNGEERAKGNILERFSAQQFPDLHSELNLSSLELGDSALYFCASSPKTGRVPYEQYFGPGTRLTVT.

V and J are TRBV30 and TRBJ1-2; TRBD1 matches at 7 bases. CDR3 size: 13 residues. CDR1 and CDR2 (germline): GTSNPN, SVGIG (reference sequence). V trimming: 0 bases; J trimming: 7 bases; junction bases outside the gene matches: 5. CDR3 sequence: CAWSVRAGGGYTF. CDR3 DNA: TGTGCCTGGAGTGTTCGGGCAGGGGGTGGCTACACCTTC. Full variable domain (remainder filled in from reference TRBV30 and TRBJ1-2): SQTIHQWPATLVQPVGSPLSLECTVEGTSNPNLYWYRQAAGRGLQLLFYSVGIGQISSEVPQNLSASRPQDRQFILSSKKLLLSDSGFYLCAWSVRAGGGYTFGSGTRLTVV.

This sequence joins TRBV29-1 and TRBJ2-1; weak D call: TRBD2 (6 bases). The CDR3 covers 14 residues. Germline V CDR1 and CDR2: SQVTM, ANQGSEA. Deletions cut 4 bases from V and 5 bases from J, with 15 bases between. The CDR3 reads CSVVAGTSHNEQFF. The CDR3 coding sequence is TGCAGCGTTGTTGCGGGGACCTCTCACAATGAGCAGTTCTTC.

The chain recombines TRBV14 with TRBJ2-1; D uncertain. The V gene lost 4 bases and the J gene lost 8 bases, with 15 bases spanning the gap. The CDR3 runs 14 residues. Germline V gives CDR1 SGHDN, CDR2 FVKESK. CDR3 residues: CASSLFRPWDEQFF. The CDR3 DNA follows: TGTGCCAGCAGCCTCTTTCGACCTTGGGATGAGCAGTTCTTC.

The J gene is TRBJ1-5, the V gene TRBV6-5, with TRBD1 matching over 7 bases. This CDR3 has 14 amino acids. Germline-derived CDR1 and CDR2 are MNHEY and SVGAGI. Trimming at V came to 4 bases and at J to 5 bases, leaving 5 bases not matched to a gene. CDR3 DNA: TGTGCCAGCAGTTCTACAGGGGATTATCAGCCCCAGCATTTT. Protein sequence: CASSSTGDYQPQHF.

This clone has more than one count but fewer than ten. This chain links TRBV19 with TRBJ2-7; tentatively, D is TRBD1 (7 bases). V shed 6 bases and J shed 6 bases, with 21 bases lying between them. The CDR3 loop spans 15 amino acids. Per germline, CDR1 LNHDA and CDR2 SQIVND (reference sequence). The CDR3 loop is CASSILGGRGSEQYF. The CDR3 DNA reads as TGTGCCAGTAGCATCCTCGGGGGCAGGGGGTCCGAGCAGTACTTC.

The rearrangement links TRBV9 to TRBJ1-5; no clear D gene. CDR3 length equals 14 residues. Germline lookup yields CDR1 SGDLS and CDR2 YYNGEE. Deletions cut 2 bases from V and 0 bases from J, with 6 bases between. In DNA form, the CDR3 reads TGTGCCAGCAGCGTGTGGGATAGCAATCAGCCCCAGCATTTT. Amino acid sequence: CASSVWDSNQPQHF.